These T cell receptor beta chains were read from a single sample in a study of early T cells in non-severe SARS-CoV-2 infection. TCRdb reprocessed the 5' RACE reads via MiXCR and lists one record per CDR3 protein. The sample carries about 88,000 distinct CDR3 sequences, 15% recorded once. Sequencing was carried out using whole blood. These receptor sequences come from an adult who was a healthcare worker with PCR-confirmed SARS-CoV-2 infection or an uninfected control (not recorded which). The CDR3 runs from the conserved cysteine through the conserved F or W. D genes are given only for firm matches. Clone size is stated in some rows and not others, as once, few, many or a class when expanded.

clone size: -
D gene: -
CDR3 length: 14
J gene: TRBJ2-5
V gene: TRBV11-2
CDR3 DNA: TGTGCCAGCAGCTTAGTGGAGGGAAAAGAGACCCAGTACTTC
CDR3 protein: CASSLVEGKETQYF

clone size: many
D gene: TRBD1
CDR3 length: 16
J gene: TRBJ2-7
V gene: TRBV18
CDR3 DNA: TGTGCCAGCTCACCACGGTGGGGACAGGGGTCGTACGAGCAGTACTTC
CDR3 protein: CASSPRWGQGSYEQYF

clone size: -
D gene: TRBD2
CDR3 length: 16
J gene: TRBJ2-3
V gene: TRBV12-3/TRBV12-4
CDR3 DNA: TGTGCCAGCAGTCCAGCTAGCGGGATGGGGTCAGATACGCAGTATTTT
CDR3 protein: CASSPASGMGSDTQYF

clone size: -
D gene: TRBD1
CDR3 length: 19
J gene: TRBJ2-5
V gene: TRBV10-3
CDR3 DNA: TGTGCCATCAGTCAGGACCTTACAGGGGGCGGATCTCACTGGGAGACCCAGTACTTC
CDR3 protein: CAISQDLTGGGSHWETQYF

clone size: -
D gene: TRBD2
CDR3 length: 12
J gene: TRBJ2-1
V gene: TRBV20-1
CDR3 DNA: TGCAGTGCGGGACTAGCGGTGATGGAGCAGTTCTTC
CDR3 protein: CSAGLAVMEQFF

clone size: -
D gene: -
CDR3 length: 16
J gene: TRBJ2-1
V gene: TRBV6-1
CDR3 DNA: TGTGCCAGCAGTGTGAGCGGGTCTAGCTCCTACAATGAGCAGTTCTTC
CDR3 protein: CASSVSGSSSYNEQFF

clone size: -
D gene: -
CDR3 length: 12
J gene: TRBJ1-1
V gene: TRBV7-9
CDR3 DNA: TGTGCCAGCAGCTTGGGAGGGTCGGAAGCTTTCTTT
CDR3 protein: CASSLGGSEAFF

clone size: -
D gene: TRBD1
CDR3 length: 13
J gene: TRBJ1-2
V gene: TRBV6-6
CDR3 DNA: TGTGCCAGCAGCAAGGGACAGAACTATGGCTACACCTTC
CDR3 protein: CASSKGQNYGYTF

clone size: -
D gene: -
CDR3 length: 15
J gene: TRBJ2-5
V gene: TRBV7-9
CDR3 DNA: TGTGCCAGCAGCCCCATGGGGGGCGTGGAAGAGACCCAGTACTTC
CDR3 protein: CASSPMGGVEETQYF

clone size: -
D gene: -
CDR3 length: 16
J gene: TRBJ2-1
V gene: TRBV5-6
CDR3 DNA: TGTGCCAGCAGCCTATCGGCGGGAAGGCTCGGGGAGGAGCAGTTCTTC
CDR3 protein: CASSLSAGRLGEEQFF

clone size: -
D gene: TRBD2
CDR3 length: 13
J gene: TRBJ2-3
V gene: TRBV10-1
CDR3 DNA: TGCGCCAGCAGTGAGTCCGGGGGGGATACGCAGTATTTT
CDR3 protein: CASSESGGDTQYF

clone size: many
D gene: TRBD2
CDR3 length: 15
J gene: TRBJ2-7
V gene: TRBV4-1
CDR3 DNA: TGCGCCAGCAGCCGCCTACTAGCGACATCCTACGAGCAGTACTTC
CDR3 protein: CASSRLLATSYEQYF

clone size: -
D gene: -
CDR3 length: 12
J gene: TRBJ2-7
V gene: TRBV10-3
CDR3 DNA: TGTGCCATCAGCCACAGGGACGACGAGCAGTACTTC
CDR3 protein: CAISHRDDEQYF

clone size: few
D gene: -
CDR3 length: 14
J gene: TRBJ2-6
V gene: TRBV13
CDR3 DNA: TGTGCCAGCAGCTTAGGTCCCGGGGCCAACGTCCTGACTTTC
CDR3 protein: CASSLGPGANVLTF

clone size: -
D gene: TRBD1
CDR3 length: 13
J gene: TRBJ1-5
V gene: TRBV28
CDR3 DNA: TGTGCCAGTTGGACAGGGAGTTATCAGCCCCAGCATTTT
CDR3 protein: CASWTGSYQPQHF

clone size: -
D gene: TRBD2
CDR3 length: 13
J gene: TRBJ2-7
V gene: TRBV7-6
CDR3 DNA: TGTGCCAGCAGCTCAGCGGGAGGGCCCGAGCAGTACTTC
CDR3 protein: CASSSAGGPEQYF

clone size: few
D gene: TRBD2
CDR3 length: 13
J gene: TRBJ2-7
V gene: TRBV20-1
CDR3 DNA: TGCAGTGCGAGACTAGCGGGTTCCTACGAGCAGTACTTC
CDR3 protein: CSARLAGSYEQYF

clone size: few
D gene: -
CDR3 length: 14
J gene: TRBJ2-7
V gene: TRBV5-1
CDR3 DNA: TGCGCCAGCAGCTTTCAGGGCCCTCCCTACGAGCAGTACTTC
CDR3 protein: CASSFQGPPYEQYF

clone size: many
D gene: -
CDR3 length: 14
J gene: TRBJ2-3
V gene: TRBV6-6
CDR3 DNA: TGTGCCAGCAAGACGGGAGCTAGCACAGATACGCAGTATTTT
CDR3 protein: CASKTGASTDTQYF

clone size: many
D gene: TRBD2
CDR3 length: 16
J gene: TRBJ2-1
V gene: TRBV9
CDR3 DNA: TGTGCCAGCGCTGTAGCGGGAGGGGGGCCTTACAATGAGCAGTTCTTC
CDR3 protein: CASAVAGGGPYNEQFF